This T cell receptor beta chain emerged from a study of graft-versus-host responses after intestinal transplantation. Study in general: Transplant recipients had multivisceral, liver-intestinal, or isolated intestinal grafts.

Here immunoSEQ multiplex PCR was the method, and the copy in TCRdb shows in-frame clones only, minus some. The sample includes around 40,000 clones, about 95% of them seen just once. This CDR3 region has 12 residues. Germline values: CDR1 SQVTM, CDR2 ANQGSEA. J lost 4 bases, V lost 6 bases, and 1 base had no gene match. As to this clone: Its antigen is undetermined.

The TCR sequence derives from a human donor who was the organ donor for an intestinal transplant. This sequence joins TRBV29-1 and TRBJ2-1, with TRBD2 matching over 9 bases. Sample: unstimulated CD8+ T cells sorted from spleen or lymph node cells, taken before transplant. CDR3 sequence: CSVAGGYNEQFF. CDR3 DNA sequence: TGCAGCGTGGCGGGGGGGTACAATGAGCAGTTCTTC.